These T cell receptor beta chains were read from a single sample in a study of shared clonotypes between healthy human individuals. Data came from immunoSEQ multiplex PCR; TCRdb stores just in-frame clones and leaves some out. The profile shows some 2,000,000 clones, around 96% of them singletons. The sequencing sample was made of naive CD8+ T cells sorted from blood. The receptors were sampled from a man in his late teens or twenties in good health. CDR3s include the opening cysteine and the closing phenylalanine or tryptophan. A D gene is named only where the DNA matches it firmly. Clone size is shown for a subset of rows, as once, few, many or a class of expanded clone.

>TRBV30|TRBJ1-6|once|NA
TGTGCCTGGAGTGACGGGGGATCTTATTCACCCCTCCACTTT
CAWSDGGSYSPLHF
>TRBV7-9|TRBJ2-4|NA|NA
TGTGCCAGCAGCTTAGGGGACATTCAGTACTTC
CASSLGDIQYF
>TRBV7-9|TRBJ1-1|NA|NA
TGTGCCAGCAGCGCTCCAGGGGCCACTGAAGCTTTCTTT
CASSAPGATEAFF
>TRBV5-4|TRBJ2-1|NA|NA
TGTGCCAGCAGCTTGGCCTACTACGACAAAGGCTCCTACAATGAGCAGTTCTTC
CASSLAYYDKGSYNEQFF
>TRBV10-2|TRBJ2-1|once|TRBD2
TGCGCCAGCAGTGACCCGGGACTAGCGGTAGGGGGGACCTACAATGAGCAGTTCTTC
CASSDPGLAVGGTYNEQFF
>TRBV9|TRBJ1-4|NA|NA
TGTGCCAGCAGCTTAGGAGCGTCAACTAATGAAAAACTGTTTTTT
CASSLGASTNEKLFF
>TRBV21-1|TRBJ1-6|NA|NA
TGTGCCAGCAGCAAAGATCGGTTGAAACAGGTCTTCAATTCACCCCTCCACTTT
CASSKDRLKQVFNSPLHF
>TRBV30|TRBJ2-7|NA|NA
TGTGCCTGGACAGTGGGGGCCTACGAGCAGTACTTC
CAWTVGAYEQYF
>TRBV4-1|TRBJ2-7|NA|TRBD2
TGCGCCAGCAGCCATATCACTAGCGGGGTATACGAGCAGTACTTC
CASSHITSGVYEQYF
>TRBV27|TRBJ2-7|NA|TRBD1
TGTGCCAGCAGTTTATCGGGACAGGTCGAGCAGTACTTC
CASSLSGQVEQYF
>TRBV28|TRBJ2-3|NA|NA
TGTGCCAGCAGTTTGGAGGGGGGGGCAGATACGCAGTATTTT
CASSLEGGADTQYF
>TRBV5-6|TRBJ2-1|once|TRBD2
TGTGCCAGCAGCTTAGGATCATCTAGCGGAGCCTACAATGAGCAGTTCTTC
CASSLGSSSGAYNEQFF
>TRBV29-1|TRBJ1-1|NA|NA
TGCAGCGTTGTGAGAGGGACTGAAGCTTTCTTT
CSVVRGTEAFF
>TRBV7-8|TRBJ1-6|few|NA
TGTGCCAGCAGCTTCGGAGATTCACCCCTCCACTTT
CASSFGDSPLHF
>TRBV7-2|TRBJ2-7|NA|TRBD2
TGTGCCAGCAGTTTTCCTAGCGGGGACGCCCCCTACGAGCAGTACTTC
CASSFPSGDAPYEQYF
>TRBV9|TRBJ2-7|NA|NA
TGTGCCAGCAGCGCCGGCAGTGGGGCCTCCTACGAGCAGTACTTC
CASSAGSGASYEQYF
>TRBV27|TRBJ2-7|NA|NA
TGTGCCAGCAGTCCTGGACTCGGCTACGAGCAGTACTTC
CASSPGLGYEQYF
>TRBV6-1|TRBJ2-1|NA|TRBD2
TGTGCCAGCAGTGATTGGGGGACTAGCGGGATCAATGAGCAGTTCTTC
CASSDWGTSGINEQFF
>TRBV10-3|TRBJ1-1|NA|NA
TGTGCCATCAGTGAGCCGGACAGCTTGAACACTGAAGCTTTCTTT
CAISEPDSLNTEAFF
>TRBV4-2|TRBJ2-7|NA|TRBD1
TGTGCCAGCAGCTTGGACCCCCGGGACAGGGGGTTCTACGAGCAGTACTTC
CASSLDPRDRGFYEQYF
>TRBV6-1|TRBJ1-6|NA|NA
TGTGCCAGCAGTGAATGGGAGGGGTGGTCACCCCTCCACTTT
CASSEWEGWSPLHF
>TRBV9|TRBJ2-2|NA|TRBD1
TGTGCCAGCAGCGGCTGGGACAGCGAGGGGGAGCTGTTTTTT
CASSGWDSEGELFF
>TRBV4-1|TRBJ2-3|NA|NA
TGCGCCAGCAGCCAAGTACCGGGCCGGGAGACAGATACGCAGTATTTT
CASSQVPGRETDTQYF
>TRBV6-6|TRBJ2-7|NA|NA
TGTGCCAGCAGTTATTCTTCAGGGGCGGGTGAGCAGTACTTC
CASSYSSGAGEQYF
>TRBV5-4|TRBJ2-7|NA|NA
TGTGCCAGCAGCCATCAGACCGCCGAGCAGTACTTC
CASSHQTAEQYF
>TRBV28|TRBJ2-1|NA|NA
TGTGCCAGCAGTTTATCCTACAATGAGCAGTTCTTC
CASSLSYNEQFF
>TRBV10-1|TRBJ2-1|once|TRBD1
TGCGCCAGCAGTTCGAGCCGGGACAGGGCTAGCAATGAGCAGTTCTTC
CASSSSRDRASNEQFF
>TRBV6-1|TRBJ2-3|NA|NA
TGTGCCAGCAGTGAAGCGGAATATCCCGGGACAAGAACAGATACGCAGTATTTT
CASSEAEYPGTRTDTQYF